The entry that follows covers one TCR beta chain sequence. Its antigen is not identified. This table comes from immunoSEQ multiplex PCR, and its TCRdb copy is limited to in-frame clones, with some not included. The table includes tens of thousands of clones, 85% to 90% detected once. This sample was included in a study of OX40 agonist ivuxolimab in advanced cancers. Whole-study findings and limits: At 0.1 to 3.0 mg/kg, CD4+ and CD8+ blood T cells expanded clonally by week 6.

The ends lost 4 bases at V and 0 bases at J; junction bases unmatched: 3. CDR3 length: 15 residues. Looked up from germline, CDR1 is SGHDN and CDR2 is FVKESK. This TCR came from an adult with an advanced solid tumor such as melanoma, head and neck, liver or kidney cancer. Sample: CD4+ or CD8+ T cells sorted from blood, taken in a trial of the OX40 agonist ivuxolimab. The chain combines TRBV14 with TRBJ2-1, with 7 bases fitting TRBD1. The DNA of the CDR3 is TGTGCCAGCAGCCGACAGGGTAGCTCCTACAATGAGCAGTTCTTC. As protein: CASSRQGSSYNEQFF.